These 17 T cell receptor beta chains were sequenced from one sample in a study of T cell responses to AZD1222 COVID-19 vaccine. TCRdb's copy holds only in-frame clones and misses some; the assay was immunoSEQ multiplex PCR. This sample has 150,000 or so clones, with approximately 94% found just once. Sample: peripheral blood, taken on day 0 of AZD1222 vaccination. The origin of the receptors is an adult in good health.

The CDR3 DNA is TGTGCCACCAGTGCTCAGGGGTCGATGACTAACACCGGGGAGCTGTTTTTT. Translated: CATSAQGSMTNTGELFF. The V and J genes are TRBV24-1 and TRBJ2-2, with D possibly matching TRBD1 (6 bases). Germline CDR1 is KGHDR and CDR2 is SFDVKD. The CDR3 runs to 17 residues. V shed 5 bases and J shed 2 bases, with 17 bases lying between them.

This rearrangement joins TRBV5-4 to TRBJ2-7; no clear D gene. V lost 0 bases to trimming and J lost 2 bases, with 12 bases between them. This CDR3 is built from 15 residues. Germline CDR1 and CDR2: SGHNT and YYREEE (reference sequence). The CDR3 sequence: CASSLGDKPTYEQYF. The CDR3 nucleotides are TGTGCCAGCAGCTTGGGTGACAAACCCACCTACGAGCAGTACTTC.

The chain links TRBV20-1 to TRBJ2-7; no firm D call. Per the germline V gene, CDR1 is DFQATT and CDR2 is SNEGSKA (reference sequence). The V end was cut by 5 bases, the J end by 0 bases, with 5 bases between. The CDR3 loop spans 11 amino acids. The CDR3 spells CSAPASYEQYF. The CDR3 region has the DNA TGCAGTGCTCCGGCCTCCTACGAGCAGTACTTC.

J is TRBJ1-2 and V is TRBV10-2, with D perhaps TRBD1 (6 bases). Trimming removed 4 bases from V and 4 bases from J, with 13 bases in between. Germline loops: CDR1 WSHSY, CDR2 SAAADI. There are 14 residues in the CDR3. CDR3 sequence: CASSVGKTGYGYTF. CDR3 in DNA: TGCGCCAGCAGTGTGGGAAAGACAGGCTATGGCTACACCTTC.

The count of this clone is one. The chain combines TRBV4-1 with TRBJ2-1; weak D call: TRBD2 (5 bases). V was shortened by 0 bases and J by 1 base, with 22 bases between the two germline ends. Germline lookup yields CDR1 MGHRA and CDR2 YSYEKL. This CDR3 region has 20 residues. For the CDR3, the DNA is TGCGCCAGCAGCCAAGATCCAGAGCGGCCCTCCACGGTGTCCTACAATGAGCAGTTCTTC. The encoded protein is CASSQDPERPSTVSYNEQFF.

The chain joins TRBV5-1 to TRBJ2-3; D might be TRBD1 (7 bases). V lost 4 bases and J 6 bases, leaving 18 bases between the germline ends. Germline CDR1 SGHRS, CDR2 YFSETQ. The CDR3 contains 15 residues. As DNA, the CDR3 is TGCGCCAGCAGCCGGGGGACAGCCGTTAGGGATACGCAGTATTTT. It translates to CASSRGTAVRDTQYF. Filled out from reference TRBV5-1 and TRBJ2-3, the complete variable domain reads KAGVTQTPRYLIKTRGQQVTLSCSPISGHRSVSWYQQTPGQGLQFLFEYFSETQRNKGNFPGRFSGRQFSNSRSEMNVSTLELGDSALYLCASSRGTAVRDTQYFGPGTRLTVL.

The table lists this clone with a few counts. The V and J genes are TRBV30 and TRBJ1-4; 12 bases are a match to TRBD1. The V gene end was trimmed by 0 bases and the J gene end by 8 bases; junction bases not matched to a gene: 4. The germline V gene encodes CDR1 GTSNPN and CDR2 SVGIG (reference sequence). CDR3 length: 15 amino acids. CDR3 DNA: TGTGCCTGGAGTGTAGGGACAGGGGGCGAAGAAAAACTGTTTTTT. This codes for CAWSVGTGGEEKLFF.

The chain recombines TRBV10-3 with TRBJ1-1, with 7 bases matching TRBD1. Trimming took 6 bases from V and 11 from J; bases not matched to a gene: 6. CDR1 is ENHRY and CDR2 is SYGVKD in the germline V gene. CDR3 length: 11 residues. The CDR3 coding sequence is TGTGCCATCAGCGAACAGGGGCAGGCTTTCTTT. This encodes CAISEQGQAFF.

The gene calls are TRBV5-1 and TRBJ1-3, with unresolved D. Trimming took off 0 bases at V and 4 bases at J, with 14 bases between the two ends. Germline lookup yields CDR1 SGHRS and CDR2 YFSETQ. CDR3 length: 16 residues. Written as DNA, the CDR3 is TGCGCCAGCAGCTTGGCCGGGTTAACCTTCGGAAACACCATATATTTT. This encodes CASSLAGLTFGNTIYF.

Judged by abundance, this clone is medium-sized. The V and J genes are TRBV6-2 or TRBV6-3 and TRBJ2-3; tentatively, D is TRBD2 (6 bases). Germline lookup yields CDR1 MNHEY and CDR2 SVGEGT. This CDR3 has 14 amino acids. V lost 5 bases and J lost 2, with 11 bases in between. CDR3 protein: CASSLSGPTDTQYF. The DNA of the CDR3 is TGTGCCAGCAGTCTTAGCGGCCCCACAGATACGCAGTATTTT.

The chain uses TRBV7-3 and TRBJ1-1; unclear D gene. This CDR3 comprises 17 residues. In germline, CDR1 is SGHTA, CDR2 FQGTGA. Trimming removed 0 bases at V and 8 bases at J, with 22 bases between. The CDR3 loop is CASSLTDDLDGEGEAFF. The CDR3 bases are TGTGCCAGCAGCTTAACGGACGATTTGGACGGGGAAGGGGAAGCTTTCTTT.

The CDR3 here is CASSTPSNPYRGSRVSPLHF. The CDR3 DNA reads as TGTGCCAGCAGCACCCCCTCCAACCCTTACAGGGGATCGCGGGTATCACCCCTCCACTTT. The chain is built from TRBV21-1 and TRBJ1-6; the tabulated D call, TRBD1, remains unverified against the DNA. TRBV21-1 is a known pseudogene. CDR3 length: 20 amino acids.

The table lists this clone with a count of one. The V gene is TRBV5-1, the J gene TRBJ2-1; unclear D gene. In germline, CDR1 is SGHRS, CDR2 YFSETQ. The CDR3 is made up of 16 amino acids. V lost 0 bases to trimming and J lost 0 bases, with 10 bases between them. CDR3 DNA sequence: TGCGCCAGCAGCTTGGCGCAGTCGAGCTCCTACAATGAGCAGTTCTTC. Translated: CASSLAQSSSYNEQFF.

CDR3 DNA: TGTGCCAGCAGTTCCACCGGGACAGGGGGGAAACTGTTTTTT. Translated, it gives CASSSTGTGGKLFF. This rearrangement joins TRBV27 to TRBJ1-4; TRBD1 aligns across 11 bases. Losses at the gene ends were 4 bases for V and 11 bases for J; bases not matched to a gene: 6. CDR1 and CDR2 (germline): MNHEY, SMNVEV (reference sequence). This CDR3 region has 14 residues. Based on the CDR3 plus reference TRBV27 and TRBJ1-4, the full variable domain is EAQVTQNPRYLITVTGKKLTVTCSQNMNHEYMSWYRQDPGLGLRQIYYSMNVEVTDKGDVPEGYKVSRKEKRNFPLILESPSPNQTSLYFCASSSTGTGGKLFFGSGTQLSVL.

This chain uses TRBV19 with TRBJ1-1; D remains ambiguous. There are 13 residues in the CDR3. V dropped 0 bases and J dropped 13 bases, with 15 bases sitting between them. Germline V gene sequence: CDR1 LNHDA, CDR2 SQIVND (reference sequence). The CDR3, as DNA: TGTGCCAGTAGTATAGATAATCCGGGCAGGAGTTTCTTT. This codes for CASSIDNPGRSFF. Full variable domain (remainder filled in from reference TRBV19 and TRBJ1-1): DGGITQSPKYLFRKEGQNVTLSCEQNLNHDAMYWYRQDPGQGLRLIYYSQIVNDFQKGDIAEGYSVSREKKESFPLTVTSAQKNPTAFYLCASSIDNPGRSFFGQGTRLTVV.

The V gene is TRBV5-1, the J gene TRBJ1-1, with D unresolved. Per the germline V gene, CDR1 is SGHRS and CDR2 is YFSETQ. V was pared by 0 bases and J by 5 bases, with 14 bases between. The CDR3 covers 15 residues. CDR3 sequence reads: CASSLAGKGGTEAFF. The CDR3 DNA follows: TGCGCCAGCAGCTTGGCCGGGAAGGGCGGAACTGAAGCTTTCTTT.

This chain connects TRBV5-1 to TRBJ2-1; D might be TRBD1 (6 bases). CDR1 SGHRS and CDR2 YFSETQ come from the germline V gene. V lost 3 bases, J lost 5 bases, and 12 bases lay in between. This CDR3 comprises 14 residues. CDR3 region: CASSSGQPDNEQFF. DNA of the CDR3: TGCGCCAGCAGCTCCGGACAGCCAGACAATGAGCAGTTCTTC.